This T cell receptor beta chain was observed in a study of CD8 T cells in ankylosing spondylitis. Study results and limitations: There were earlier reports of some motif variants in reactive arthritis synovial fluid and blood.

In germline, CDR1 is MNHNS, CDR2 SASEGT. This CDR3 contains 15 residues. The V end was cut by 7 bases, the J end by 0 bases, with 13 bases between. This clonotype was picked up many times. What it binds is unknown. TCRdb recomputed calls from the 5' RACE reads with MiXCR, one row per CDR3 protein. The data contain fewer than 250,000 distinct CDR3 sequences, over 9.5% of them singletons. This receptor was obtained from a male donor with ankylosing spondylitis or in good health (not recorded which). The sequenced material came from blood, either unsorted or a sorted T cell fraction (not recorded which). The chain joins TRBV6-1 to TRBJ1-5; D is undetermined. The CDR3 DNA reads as TGTGCCAGCAATCCCCCCGGGGATAGCAATCAGCCCCAGCATTTT. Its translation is CASNPPGDSNQPQHF.